This entry features one T cell receptor beta chain sequence. This sample was taken from a study of T cell changes during pregnancy in multiple sclerosis. The data were produced by immunoSEQ multiplex PCR, yet TCRdb's version contains in-frame clones alone and is incomplete. Of 65,000 to 95,000 clones in the sample, roughly 94% were seen once. The CDR3 loop spans 14 amino acids. Germline V gene lookup returns CDR1 SEHNR and CDR2 FQNEAQ (reference sequence). V dropped 2 bases and J dropped 10 bases, with 17 bases sitting between them. The origin of this receptor is a female donor in good health, enrolled as a control in a pregnancy study. The gene calls are TRBV7-9 and TRBJ1-1; D may be TRBD1 (6 bases). The sequencing here drew on peripheral blood, taken in the second trimester of pregnancy. The CDR3 reads CASSLPTQGPGAFF. Here the CDR3 DNA reads TGTGCCAGCAGCTTACCCACGCAGGGGCCCGGAGCTTTCTTT.